The sequence of this T cell receptor (beta chain) was determined in a study of molecular identifiers for immune sequencing clone quantification. The table lists this clonotype with many counts. Its target is unknown. Germline assignment: CDR1 SEHNR and CDR2 FQNEAQ (reference sequence). V gave up 1 base and J gave up 4 bases, with 7 bases separating them. CDR3 length equals 13 residues. A CD8+CD4-CCR7+CD45RA+ phenotype served as the sorting definition for naive CD8 T cells. TCRdb used MiXCR to reprocess the PCR reads, holding one entry per CDR3 protein. Of fewer than 45,000 distinct CDR3 sequences in the sample, approximately 25% were seen once. Study outcomes and limitations: Whereas naive cells kept under 1% of molecules in clones above 20 RNA copies, such clones held over 97% in effectors. Jurkat TCR RNA from one cell was spiked into roughly 1 million naive cells, and it was reportedly detectable there.

The chain couples TRBV7-9 to TRBJ1-1; D ambiguous. This receptor was obtained from a human donor in good health. Some libraries in this study had Jurkat cell RNA spiked in. Sequencing input: naive CD8+ T cells from blood, with Jurkat cell RNA spiked in. As to subset: FACS-sorted CD8+CD4-CCR7+CD45RA+ naive T cells. As DNA, the CDR3 is TGTGCCAGCAGCTTAGGGGCTGCCACTGAAGCTTTCTTT. Protein sequence: CASSLGAATEAFF.